This T cell receptor (beta chain) was recorded in a study of blood T cell repertoires in COVID-19. On the study more broadly: PBMCs, B-cell-depleted T cells, or T cells provided the cDNA or gDNA that made up the material.

Germline V gives CDR1 MDHEN, CDR2 SYDVKM. The ends were cut back, 3 bases at V and 2 bases at J, with 11 bases in the middle. The CDR3 length is 14 residues. Original data processing: Scientists estimated how many nucleated cells there were by amplifying reference gene primers. Here immunoSEQ multiplex PCR was the method, and the copy in TCRdb shows in-frame clones only, minus some. V, J and clone size are those of that table, while D and trimming were read from the DNA. The profile shows some 380,000 clones, around 90% of them singletons. The chain uses TRBV28 and TRBJ2-7, with a tentative D call TRBD1 (6 bases). The sequence was collected from a man aged 18 to 30 with active or convalescent COVID-19. Sequences were obtained from peripheral blood. CDR3 nucleotide sequence: TGTGCCAGCAGTTTGGGCAGGGGACCCTACGAGCAGTACTTC. Translated, it gives CASSLGRGPYEQYF.